Listed here is a single T cell receptor (beta chain). These data belong to a study of blood T cell repertoires in COVID-19. In the study overall: Whether acute or convalescent, the COVID-19 samples came from the United States, Italy and Spain. T cells, B-cell-depleted T cells, or PBMCs provided the cDNA or gDNA that served as material.

Germline lookup yields CDR1 KGHDR and CDR2 SFDVKD. Trimming stripped 4 bases from V and 6 bases from J, with 12 bases between. The CDR3 length is 14 residues. Authors' analysis steps: Reference gene primer amplification gave estimated nucleated cell counts. TCRdb's copy holds only in-frame clones and misses some; the assay was immunoSEQ multiplex PCR. That table supplies the V and J calls and clone size; D and trimming were determined from the DNA. The data hold around 200,000 clones, with approximately 84% observed a single time. The chain carries TRBV24-1 and TRBJ2-1, with no clear D. The sequence derives from a woman at least 80 years old with acute or convalescent COVID-19. Sequencing was done on a sample of peripheral blood. The CDR3 is CATSDLAESNEQFF. CDR3 nucleotides: TGTGCCACCAGTGACTTGGCAGAATCCAATGAGCAGTTCTTC.